This TCR beta chain was obtained from a study of blood T cell repertoires in COVID-19. Some clones are missing from TCRdb's copy, which holds only in-frame ones; the method was immunoSEQ multiplex PCR. The table lists about 160,000 clones, approximately 80% of them singletons, with over 20% in the top ten. Germline loops: CDR1 MNHEY, CDR2 SMNVEV (reference sequence). The CDR3 consists of 15 residues. V was trimmed by 3 bases and J by 0 bases, leaving 12 bases between them. What was sequenced was peripheral blood. This chain links TRBV27 with TRBJ2-7; D is perhaps TRBD2 (6 bases). The source is a woman of 80 years or more with acute or convalescent COVID-19. This CDR3 is CASSFLARISYEQYF. In nucleotides, the CDR3 is TGTGCCAGCAGTTTTCTAGCGAGAATCTCCTACGAGCAGTACTTC.